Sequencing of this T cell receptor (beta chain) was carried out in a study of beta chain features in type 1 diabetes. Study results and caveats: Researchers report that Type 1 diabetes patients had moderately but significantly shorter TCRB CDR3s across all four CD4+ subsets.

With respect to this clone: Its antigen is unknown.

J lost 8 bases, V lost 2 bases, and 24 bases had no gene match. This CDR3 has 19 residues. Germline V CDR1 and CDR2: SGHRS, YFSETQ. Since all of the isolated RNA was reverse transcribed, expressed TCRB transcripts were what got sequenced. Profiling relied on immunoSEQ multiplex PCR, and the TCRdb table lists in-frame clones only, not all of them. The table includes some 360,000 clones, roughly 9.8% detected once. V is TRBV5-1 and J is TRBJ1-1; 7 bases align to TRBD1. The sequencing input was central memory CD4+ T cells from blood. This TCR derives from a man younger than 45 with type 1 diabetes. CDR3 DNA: TGCGCCAGCAGCTTTAAATCTAGCGGGCAGGGGGACATACCTTTAGAAGCTTTCTTT. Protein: CASSFKSSGQGDIPLEAFF.